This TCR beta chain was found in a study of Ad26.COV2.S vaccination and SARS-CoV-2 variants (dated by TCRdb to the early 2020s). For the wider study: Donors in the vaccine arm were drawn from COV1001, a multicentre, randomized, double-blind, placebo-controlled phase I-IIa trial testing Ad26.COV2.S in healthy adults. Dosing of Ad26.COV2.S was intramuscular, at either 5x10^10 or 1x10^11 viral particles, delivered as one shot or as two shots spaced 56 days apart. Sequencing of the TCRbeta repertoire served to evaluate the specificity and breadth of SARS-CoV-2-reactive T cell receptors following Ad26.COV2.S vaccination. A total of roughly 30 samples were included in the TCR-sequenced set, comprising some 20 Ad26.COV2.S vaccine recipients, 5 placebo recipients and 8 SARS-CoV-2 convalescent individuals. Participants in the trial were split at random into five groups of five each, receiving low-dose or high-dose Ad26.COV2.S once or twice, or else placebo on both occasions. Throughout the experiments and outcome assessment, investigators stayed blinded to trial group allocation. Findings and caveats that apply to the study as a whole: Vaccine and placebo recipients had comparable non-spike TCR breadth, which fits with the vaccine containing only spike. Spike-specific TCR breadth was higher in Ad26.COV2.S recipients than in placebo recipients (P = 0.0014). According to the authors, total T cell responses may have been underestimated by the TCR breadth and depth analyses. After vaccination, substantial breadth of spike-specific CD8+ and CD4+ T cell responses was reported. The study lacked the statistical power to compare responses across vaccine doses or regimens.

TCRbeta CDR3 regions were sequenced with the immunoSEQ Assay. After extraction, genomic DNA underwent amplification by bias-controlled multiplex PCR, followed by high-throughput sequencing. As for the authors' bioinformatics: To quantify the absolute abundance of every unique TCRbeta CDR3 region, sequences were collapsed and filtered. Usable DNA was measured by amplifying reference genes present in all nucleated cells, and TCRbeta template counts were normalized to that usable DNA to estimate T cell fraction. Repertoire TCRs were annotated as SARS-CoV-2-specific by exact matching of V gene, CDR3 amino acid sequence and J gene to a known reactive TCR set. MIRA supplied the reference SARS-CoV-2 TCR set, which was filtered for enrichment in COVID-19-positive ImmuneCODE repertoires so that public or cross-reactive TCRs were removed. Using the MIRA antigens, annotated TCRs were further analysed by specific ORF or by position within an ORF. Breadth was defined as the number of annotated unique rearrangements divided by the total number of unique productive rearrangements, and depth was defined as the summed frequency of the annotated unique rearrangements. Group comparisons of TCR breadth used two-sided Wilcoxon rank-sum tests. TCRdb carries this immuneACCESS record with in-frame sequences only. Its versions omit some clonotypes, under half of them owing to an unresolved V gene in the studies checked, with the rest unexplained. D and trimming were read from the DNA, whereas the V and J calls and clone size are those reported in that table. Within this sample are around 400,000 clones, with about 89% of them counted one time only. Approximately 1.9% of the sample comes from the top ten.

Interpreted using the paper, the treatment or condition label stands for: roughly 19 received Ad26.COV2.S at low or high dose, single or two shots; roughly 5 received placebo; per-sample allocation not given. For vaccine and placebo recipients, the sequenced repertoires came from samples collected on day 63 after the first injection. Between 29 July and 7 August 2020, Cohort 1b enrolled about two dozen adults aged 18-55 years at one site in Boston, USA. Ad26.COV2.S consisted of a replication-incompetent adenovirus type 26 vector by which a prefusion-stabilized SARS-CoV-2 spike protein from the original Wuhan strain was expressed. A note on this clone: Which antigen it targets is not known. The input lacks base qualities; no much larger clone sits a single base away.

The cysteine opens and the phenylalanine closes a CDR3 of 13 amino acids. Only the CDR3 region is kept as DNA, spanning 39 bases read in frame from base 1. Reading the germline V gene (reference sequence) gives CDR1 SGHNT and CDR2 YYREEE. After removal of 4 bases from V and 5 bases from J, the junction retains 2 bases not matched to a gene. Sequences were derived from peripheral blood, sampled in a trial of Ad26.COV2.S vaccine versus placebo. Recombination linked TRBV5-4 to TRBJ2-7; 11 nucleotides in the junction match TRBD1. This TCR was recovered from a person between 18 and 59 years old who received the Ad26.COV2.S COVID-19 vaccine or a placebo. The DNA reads TGTGCCAGCAGCCGGACAGGGGGCGACGAGCAGTACTTC. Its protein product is CASSRTGGDEQYF.